One and the same sample provided the 14 T cell receptor beta chains below, sequenced in a study of OX40 agonist ivuxolimab in advanced cancers. This table comes from immunoSEQ multiplex PCR, and its TCRdb copy is limited to in-frame clones, with some not included. Of around 63,000 clones listed, approximately 90% are singletons. The sequenced sample was CD4+ or CD8+ T cells sorted from blood, obtained in a trial of the OX40 agonist ivuxolimab. The origin of the receptors is an adult with an advanced solid tumor such as melanoma, head and neck, liver or kidney cancer.

In DNA, the CDR3 is TGTGCCAGCAGCTTGAGCAGGAACACTGAAGCTTTCTTT. Translating it yields CASSLSRNTEAFF. The chain has TRBV5-6 and TRBJ1-1; D call uncertain. Germline V gives CDR1 SGHDT, CDR2 YYEEEE. The V end was cut by 1 base, the J end by 1 base, with 5 bases between. This CDR3 region has 13 residues.

This chain uses TRBV5-1 with TRBJ1-2, with D maybe TRBD1 (6 bases). The CDR3 loop spans 14 amino acids. The germline V gene encodes CDR1 SGHRS and CDR2 YFSETQ. V lost 4 bases to trimming and J lost 6 bases, with 16 bases between them. CDR3 loop: CASSRTGIDDGYTF. The CDR3 bases are TGCGCCAGCAGCCGAACAGGGATCGACGATGGCTACACCTTC.

The chain is built from TRBV5-5 and TRBJ2-1, with TRBD1 matching 8 bases. The trim removed 1 base at V and 5 bases at J, leaving 5 bases unmatched. The germline V gene encodes CDR1 SGHKS and CDR2 YYEKEE (reference sequence). The CDR3 sequence is 15 residues long. The CDR3 DNA reads TGTGCCAGCAGCTTGCAGGGGGCCCCCCACAATGAGCAGTTCTTC. It translates to CASSLQGAPHNEQFF.

The rearrangement uses TRBV7-9 and TRBJ2-5; D unresolved. Trimming took off 2 bases at V and 5 bases at J, with 21 bases between the two ends. Germline values: CDR1 SEHNR, CDR2 FQNEAQ (reference sequence). The CDR3 extends over 17 amino acids. The CDR3 coding sequence is TGTGCCAGCAGCTTACCCCCCAGCATGAGAGGTGGGGAGACCCAGTACTTC. Encoded protein: CASSLPPSMRGGETQYF.

The chain employs TRBV5-1 and TRBJ2-1, with 9 bases fitting TRBD1. Germline V gene lookup returns CDR1 SGHRS and CDR2 YFSETQ. The CDR3 extends over 18 amino acids. Trimming took 4 bases from V and 2 from J; bases not matched to a gene: 13. CDR3 sequence (DNA): TGCGCCAGCAGCCCGGGACAGGGTGTTACCCATCCCTACAATGAGCAGTTCTTC. Protein sequence: CASSPGQGVTHPYNEQFF.

J is TRBJ2-1 and V is TRBV7-9; TRBD2 matches 7 bases. The germline V gene encodes CDR1 SEHNR and CDR2 FQNEAQ (reference sequence). Trimming cost V 4 bases and J 0 bases; bases outside gene matches: 3. CDR3 size: 15 residues. In nucleotides, the CDR3 is TGTGCCAGCAGCTCGCGGGACTACTCCTACAATGAGCAGTTCTTC. Protein: CASSSRDYSYNEQFF. Full variable domain (rest looked up from reference TRBV7-9 and TRBJ2-1): DTGVSQNPRHKITKRGQNVTFRCDPISEHNRLYWYRQTLGQGPEFLTYFQNEAQLEKSRLLSDRFSAERPKGSFSTLEIQRTEQGDSAMYLCASSSRDYSYNEQFFGPGTRLTVL.

The CDR3 loop is CASSRTENEKLFF. CDR3 nucleotide sequence: TGTGCCAGTAGTCGGACAGAAAATGAAAAACTGTTTTTT. This chain joins TRBV19 and TRBJ1-4; tentatively, D is TRBD1 (6 bases). Germline V gene sequence: CDR1 LNHDA, CDR2 SQIVND (reference sequence). Trimming shortened V by 5 bases and J by 5 bases, and 9 bases separated the two germline ends. This CDR3 region has 13 residues.

This chain links TRBV12-5 with TRBJ2-1; D remains ambiguous. Per germline, CDR1 LGHNT and CDR2 FRNRAP. CDR3 length equals 15 residues. V was cut by 3 bases and J by 4 bases, with 13 bases left in between. DNA for the CDR3: TGTGCTAGTGGTTTAGTCCTCTCACATTACAATGAGCAGTTCTTC. Protein sequence: CASGLVLSHYNEQFF.

The chain joins TRBV7-9 to TRBJ2-2; the match to TRBD1 covers 8 bases. The CDR3 covers 17 residues. CDR1 SEHNR and CDR2 FQNEAQ come from the germline V gene (reference sequence). The V gene end was trimmed by 6 bases and the J gene end by 2 bases; junction bases not matched to a gene: 11. CDR3 region: CASRLRTGPINTGELFF. The CDR3 DNA reads TGTGCCAGCAGATTACGGACAGGGCCTATAAACACCGGGGAGCTGTTTTTT.

In DNA, the CDR3 is TGTGCCAGCAGCTCCCCCAGGGTAGGGGATGAGCAGTTCTTC. This gives the protein CASSSPRVGDEQFF. The rearrangement uses TRBV7-3 and TRBJ2-1; D possibly corresponds to TRBD1 (5 bases). The V and J ends lost 4 bases and 8 bases respectively, with 15 bases between them. The germline V gene encodes CDR1 SGHTA and CDR2 FQGTGA. The CDR3 totals 14 residues.

The chain has TRBV10-1 and TRBJ2-5; D uncertain. V lost 3 bases and J lost 5, with 13 bases in between. The CDR3 covers 14 residues. CDR1 and CDR2 (germline): WNHNN, SYGVQD (reference sequence). The CDR3 sequence is CASSDGLRWETQYF. The CDR3, as DNA: TGCGCCAGCAGTGACGGCCTCCGGTGGGAGACCCAGTACTTC.

The gene calls are TRBV27 and TRBJ1-2; TRBD1 aligns across 11 bases. The CDR3 extends over 14 amino acids. V shed 9 bases and J 7 bases; nucleotides not matched to a gene: 10. The germline CDR1 and CDR2 sequences are MNHEY and SMNVEV (reference sequence). The CDR3 region is CASSRDRGWGGYTF. CDR3 DNA: TGTGCCAGTTCCCGGGACAGGGGGTGGGGTGGCTACACCTTC.

V usage is TRBV5-8 and J usage is TRBJ2-5, with 10 bases aligning to TRBD1. V shed 4 bases and J 2 bases; nucleotides not matched to a gene: 2. CDR3 length: 14 residues. Germline V gives CDR1 SGHTS, CDR2 YDEGEE. CDR3 nucleotides: TGTGCCAGCAGCCGGACAGGGGGTCAAGAGACCCAGTACTTC. This translates into CASSRTGGQETQYF. The whole variable domain, remainder taken from reference TRBV5-8 and TRBJ2-5, is EAGVTQSPTHLIKTRGQQATLRCSPISGHTSVYWYQQALGLGLQFLLWYDEGEERNRGNFPPRFSGRQFPNYSSELNVNALELEDSALYLCASSRTGGQETQYFGPGTRLLVL.

The table lists this clone with a count of one. The V gene is TRBV7-2, the J gene TRBJ1-2; 11 nucleotides align to TRBD1. CDR3 length equals 17 residues. Germline-derived CDR1 and CDR2 are SGHTA and FQGNSA. Unmatched junction bases numbered 11, after V lost 6 bases and J lost 2 bases. In nucleotides, the CDR3 is TGTGCCAGCAGTTACCCCGGGACAGGGGGAAAAAACTATGGCTACACCTTC. The encoded protein is CASSYPGTGGKNYGYTF.